This T cell receptor (beta chain) was observed in a study of T cells after yellow fever vaccination. CDR3 length equals 14 residues. CDR1 and CDR2 from the germline V gene are KGHDR and SFDVKD. Trimming took 5 bases from V and 8 from J, leaving 15 bases between them. MiXCR, run by TCRdb on the 5' RACE reads, gives a single entry per CDR3 protein. The sample yields hundreds of thousands of distinct CDR3 sequences, roughly a sixth seen once. A remark on this clonotype: Its antigen is not known.

Whole-study results and caveats: Although most clonotypes did not, a small share appeared in both CD4 and CD8 compartments. Compared with primary, the secondary response was weaker and peaked at day 5, not 15.

This chain links TRBV24-1 with TRBJ1-3; perhaps TRBD1 as D (5 bases). Specimen: PBMCs, collected before the yellow fever booster vaccination. The TCR originated in a young man who received the YFV17D yellow fever vaccine. The CDR3, as DNA: TGTGCCACCAGTGTCGTTCTGGGGCCGGACACCATATATTTT. Encoded protein: CATSVVLGPDTIYF.